This T cell receptor beta chain was identified in a study of shared clonotypes between healthy human individuals. The data were produced by immunoSEQ multiplex PCR, yet TCRdb's version contains in-frame clones alone and is incomplete. The sample lists 2 million to 2.5 million clones, roughly 93% seen once, with approximately 0.36% in the top ten. Donors comprised healthy HIV-negative adults lacking recent acute infections or vaccinations. On this clone: The antigen is unknown.

Whole-study findings and limits: It was observed that roughly 5.5% of naive CD4 clonotypes were shared across several donors. Compared with clonotypes that all four donors shared, non-shared clonotypes had lower generation probabilities. An expected dependence of interdonor clonotype sharing on sequencing depth was noted.

Sample: naive CD4+ T cells from PBMCs. Subset in this sample: CD45RA+ positively selected. The TCR comes from a man between 18 and 29 years old in good health. Some clones in this sample may be carry-over from other donors' samples.

The DNA of the CDR3 is TGTGCCAGCAGCCCACAACCGGGACTAGACTACAATGAGCAGTTCTTC. Protein sequence: CASSPQPGLDYNEQFF. The chain is built from TRBV9 and TRBJ2-1, with TRBD2 matching over 8 bases. Trimming took 4 bases from V and 3 from J; bases not matched to a gene: 9. Per the germline V gene, CDR1 is SGDLS and CDR2 is YYNGEE. The CDR3 has 16 amino acids.